The source of this T cell receptor (beta chain) is a study of blood T cells in healthy people across ages. Study results and limitations: Age showed a roughly linear inverse relationship with TCR beta diversity per million T cells.

Investigators took about 10 milliliters of peripheral blood from every donor. Combining a sample-barcoded 5' primer with a J-beta primer mix, a second PCR ran for roughly 7 to 12 cycles. TCRdb reanalysed the 5' RACE reads using MiXCR and keeps one entry per CDR3 protein. This table holds a few hundred thousand distinct CDR3 sequences, approximately 27% found once. For this clonotype: Its cognate antigen is unknown.

Sample: blood. The sequence was collected from a woman aged 70-85 years in good health.

CDR3 in DNA: TGTGCCAGCAGCTTAAGTGGGACAGAGATTGCAACTAATGAAAAACTGTTTTTT. Translating it yields CASSLSGTEIATNEKLFF. The chain couples TRBV7-3 to TRBJ1-4; 7 bases are shared with TRBD1. In germline, CDR1 is SGHTA, CDR2 FQGTGA. V dropped 1 base and J dropped 0; count of bases not matched to a gene: 8. CDR3 length: 18 amino acids.